This paragraph reports one T cell receptor (beta chain). What it binds is not known. The data were obtained in a study of T cells after yellow fever vaccination. The study's findings and limits: There was a possibility that FACS-sorted repertoires contained abundant clonotypes contaminating from the bulk population.

They built TCR cDNA with 5'RACE template switching, a step that put in a universal primer site and UMIs. TCRdb passed the 5' RACE reads through MiXCR, listing each CDR3 protein once. The table has about 550,000 distinct CDR3 sequences, less than 20% seen once. The length of the CDR3 is 14 residues. The V gene's germline CDR1 is SGHTA and CDR2 FQGNSA. Trimming shortened V by 5 bases and J by 3 bases, and 12 bases separated the two germline ends. The TCR comes from a man younger than 40 who received the YFV17D yellow fever vaccine. The chain employs TRBV7-2 and TRBJ2-3; no definite D call. This sample comprised PBMCs, obtained 15 days after the yellow fever booster vaccination. CDR3 coding DNA: TGTGCCAGCAGCCAAACTCCCCGGACAGATACGCAGTATTTT. Encoded protein: CASSQTPRTDTQYF.